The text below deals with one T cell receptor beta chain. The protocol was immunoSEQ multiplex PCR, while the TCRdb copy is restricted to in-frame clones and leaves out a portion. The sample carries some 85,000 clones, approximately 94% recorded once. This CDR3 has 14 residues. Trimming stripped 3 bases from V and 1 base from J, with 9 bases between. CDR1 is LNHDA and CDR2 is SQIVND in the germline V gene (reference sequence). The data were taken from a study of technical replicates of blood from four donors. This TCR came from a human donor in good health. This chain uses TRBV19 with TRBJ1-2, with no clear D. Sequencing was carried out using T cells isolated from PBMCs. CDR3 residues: CASSMVPVNYGYTF. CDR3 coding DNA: TGTGCCAGTAGTATGGTACCAGTTAACTATGGCTACACCTTC. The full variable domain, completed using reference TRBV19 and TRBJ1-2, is DGGITQSPKYLFRKEGQNVTLSCEQNLNHDAMYWYRQDPGQGLRLIYYSQIVNDFQKGDIAEGYSVSREKKESFPLTVTSAQKNPTAFYLCASSMVPVNYGYTFGSGTRLTVV.